These T cell receptor beta chains were read from a single sample in a study of T cells in narcolepsy. Assay used: immunoSEQ multiplex PCR; TCRdb lists only in-frame clones, some missing. This sample has roughly 27,000 clones, with 81% found just once. Sequenced: memory (CD45RA-) CD4+ T cells from blood. These receptors were taken from a human donor in good health. Each CDR3 is given with its conserved first and last residue. The order of the fields is clone size, V gene, J gene, D gene, CDR3 DNA, CDR3 protein. D genes are given only for firm matches. Clone sizes are given selectively: once, few, many, or a class where the clone is expanded.

>-|TRBV6-5|TRBJ2-7|-
TGTGCCAGCAGTTACTCCTTTACAGAACCCTACGAGCAGTACTTC
CASSYSFTEPYEQYF
>-|TRBV5-1|TRBJ2-3|TRBD1
TGCGCCAGCAGGCTGGGACAGAGCCCAGATACGCAGTATTTT
CASRLGQSPDTQYF
>-|TRBV2|TRBJ1-1|-
TGTGCCAGCAGTGTTAAGGGGACGAACACTGAAGCTTTCTTT
CASSVKGTNTEAFF
>-|TRBV10-3|TRBJ2-5|TRBD2
TGTGCCATCAGTGACTTAGCGGGAGAGACCCAGTACTTC
CAISDLAGETQYF
>-|TRBV9|TRBJ1-1|-
TGTGCCAGCAGCGCAACAACCTCGGCGAACACTGAAGCTTTCTTT
CASSATTSANTEAFF
>-|TRBV2|TRBJ1-6|-
TGTGCCAGCAGTGATTATATGGTCCCTTATAATTCACCCCTCCACTTT
CASSDYMVPYNSPLHF
>-|TRBV7-9|TRBJ2-2|-
TGTGCCAGCAGCTTAATGGGGAACACCGGGGAGCTGTTTTTT
CASSLMGNTGELFF
>-|TRBV12-5|TRBJ2-1|TRBD2
TGTGCTAGTGGTTTGGTGGGTAGCGGGAGAAGAAACAATGAGCAGTTCTTC
CASGLVGSGRRNNEQFF
>-|TRBV6-1|TRBJ2-3|-
TGTGCCAGCAGTGCGGGAGTGGGAGATACGCAGTATTTT
CASSAGVGDTQYF
>-|TRBV19|TRBJ1-1|-
TGTGCCAGTAGTATAGCGGGACTACAAGCTTTCTTT
CASSIAGLQAFF
>few|TRBV5-6|TRBJ1-4|-
TGTGCCAGCAGCTTAGCCGGGCAGGGGAGCGAAAAACTGTTTTTT
CASSLAGQGSEKLFF
>-|TRBV7-2|TRBJ2-7|-
TGTGCCAGCAGCGCCTTAACTAGCTCCGCTACCTACGAGCAGTACTTC
CASSALTSSATYEQYF
>-|TRBV29-1|TRBJ2-7|TRBD2
TGCAGCGTGGGGGGACTAGCGGGAGCGAGCGAGCAGTACTTC
CSVGGLAGASEQYF
>-|TRBV30|TRBJ1-6|-
TGTGCCTGGAGTGACGGCCGGCGGGGGACGGTCGGGAATTCACCCCTCCACTTT
CAWSDGRRGTVGNSPLHF
>few|TRBV27|TRBJ1-5|-
TGTGCCAGCAGTTTAGGGCGGAGAAATCAGCCCCAGCATTTT
CASSLGRRNQPQHF
>-|TRBV15|TRBJ1-6|TRBD1
TGTGCCACCAGCAGAGTAAAACAGGGGCTATATAATTCACCCCTCCACTTT
CATSRVKQGLYNSPLHF
>-|TRBV2|TRBJ2-1|-
TGTGCCAGCAGTCATAGCCGGGTAAGGGGGTATGAGCAGTTCTTC
CASSHSRVRGYEQFF
>-|TRBV5-6|TRBJ2-5|TRBD2
TGTGCCAGCAGCTTTTTAGGTAGCGGGGGGGGCCAAGAGACCCAGTACTTC
CASSFLGSGGGQETQYF
>-|TRBV7-9|TRBJ2-3|-
TGTGCCAGCATGCAGGGGATCACAGATACGCAGTATTTT
CASMQGITDTQYF
>-|TRBV7-9|TRBJ2-7|-
TGTGCCAGCAGCCTGGACGGGATTTACGAGCAGTACTTC
CASSLDGIYEQYF
>once|TRBV19|TRBJ2-2|TRBD2
TGTGCCAGTACTCTTAGCGGGACGAACACCGGGGAGCTGTTTTTT
CASTLSGTNTGELFF
>-|TRBV6-1|TRBJ2-5|-
TGTGCCAGCAGGTTCAGGGGCGAAGAGACCCAGTACTTC
CASRFRGEETQYF
>-|TRBV19|TRBJ1-2|TRBD1
TGTGCCAGTAAGAGGGGGGACAGGTACGATGGCTACACCTTC
CASKRGDRYDGYTF
>-|TRBV27|TRBJ2-5|-
TGTGCCAGCAGGGCCCAGGGTTTAATGGAGACCCAGTACTTC
CASRAQGLMETQYF
>-|TRBV29-1|TRBJ1-2|TRBD1
TGCAGCGGTAGGACAGGGGATGGCTATGGCTACACCTTC
CSGRTGDGYGYTF
>-|TRBV28|TRBJ1-1|-
TGTGCCAGCGGAGTCGGGGCCATGAACACTGAAGCTTTCTTT
CASGVGAMNTEAFF
>-|TRBV7-3|TRBJ1-2|-
TGTGCCAGCAGCCACCGGGGGGCGTATAACTATGGCTACACCTTC
CASSHRGAYNYGYTF
>-|TRBV6-6|TRBJ2-1|TRBD1
TGTGCCAGCAGACCTACAGGGGGCGTCCCTTCGTCTCAGTTCTTC
CASRPTGGVPSSQFF
>-|TRBV13|TRBJ2-7|TRBD2
TGTGCCAGCAGCTTTACCGGGACTAGCGGATCCTACGAGCAGTACTTC
CASSFTGTSGSYEQYF
>-|TRBV13|TRBJ2-2|TRBD1
TGTGCCAGCAGCTTAGGCCAGGGGGTGCTGGGCACCGGGGAGCTGTTTTTT
CASSLGQGVLGTGELFF
>-|TRBV7-7|TRBJ2-7|TRBD1
TGTGCTGGACCATTGGGGACAGCGTCCTACGAGCAGTACTTC
CAGPLGTASYEQYF
>-|TRBV30|TRBJ2-5|TRBD2
TGTGCCTGGAGACCCCTAGTTGAGGGACTAGCGGGGGGGACCCAGTACTTC
CAWRPLVEGLAGGTQYF
>-|TRBV6-9|TRBJ2-6|-
TGTGCCAGCAGTAACCTGGCAGGGACCGGGGCCAACGTCCTGACTTTC
CASSNLAGTGANVLTF
>-|TRBV9|TRBJ2-2|-
TGTGCCAGCAGCGTAGGCAGGTCCCGGACGAACACCGGGGAGCTGTTTTTT
CASSVGRSRTNTGELFF
>once|TRBV10-3|TRBJ2-2|-
TGTGCCATCAGTGAGGGGCTCGGGGAGCTGTTTTTT
CAISEGLGELFF
>-|TRBV28|TRBJ1-5|-
TGTGCCACCTGGGCAGGCAATCAGCCCCAGCATTTT
CATWAGNQPQHF
>-|TRBV21-1|TRBJ2-7|-
TGTGCCAGCAGCAAAGCGCGCCCCGCGATAAGGTCCTACGAGCAGTACTTC
CASSKARPAIRSYEQYF
>-|TRBV7-3|TRBJ2-6|-
TGTGCCAGCGCCTACGGTCCTCCTGGGGCCAACGTCCTGACTTTC
CASAYGPPGANVLTF
>-|TRBV5-6|TRBJ1-2|TRBD1
TGTGCCAGCAGCAGGGACAGGGGTGATGGCTACACCTTC
CASSRDRGDGYTF
>-|TRBV5-1|TRBJ2-7|-
TGCGCCAGCAGCTTGGGACACCGTTACGAGCAGTACTTC
CASSLGHRYEQYF
>-|TRBV5-6|TRBJ1-4|-
TGTGCCAGCAGCTTCAGGGTTAATGAAAAACTGTTTTTT
CASSFRVNEKLFF
>-|TRBV9|TRBJ1-1|TRBD1
TGTGCCAGCAGCCGGACGACAGGGGGCTTGAACACTGAAGCTTTCTTT
CASSRTTGGLNTEAFF
>-|TRBV28|TRBJ2-7|TRBD1
TGTGCCAGCAGTTTATCCCGGGACAGAGATTACGAGCAGTACTTC
CASSLSRDRDYEQYF
>-|TRBV30|TRBJ2-2|-
TGTGCCTGGAGTACCCCCGGCAGGGGTGCCGGGGAGCTGTTTTTT
CAWSTPGRGAGELFF
>-|TRBV19|TRBJ1-3|-
TGTGCCAGTAGTTTCCTGGACGCGAGCTCTGGAAACACCATATATTTT
CASSFLDASSGNTIYF